This passage covers 2 T cell receptor beta chains from one sample sequenced in a study of blood T cell repertoires in COVID-19. Generated by immunoSEQ multiplex PCR, the TCRdb table keeps only in-frame clones and is missing some. This table has 150,000 to 200,000 clones, about 76% appearing once. Material: peripheral blood. The receptor set was obtained from a woman aged 50 to 60 with active or convalescent COVID-19.

This clone showed up just a few times. The CDR3 DNA is TGTGCCAGCACCGCCGACCCCACAGCCCCGGGGTACTACGAGCAGTACTTC. As protein: CASTADPTAPGYYEQYF. This chain links TRBV2 with TRBJ2-7, with a weak D call TRBD2 (5 bases). V lost 7 bases and J lost 3, with 25 bases in between. CDR1 and CDR2 (germline): SNHLY, FYNNEI. The CDR3 is 17 amino acids.

CDR3 nucleotide sequence: TGTGCCAGCAGCTTAGGAACTCCAGGGACCCAGTACTTC. As protein: CASSLGTPGTQYF. This rearrangement joins TRBV7-9 to TRBJ2-5; D not resolved. Germline CDR1 is SEHNR and CDR2 is FQNEAQ (reference sequence). The CDR3 runs 13 residues. V lost 1 base to trimming and J lost 7 bases, with 10 bases between them. The variable domain in full, with the rest retrieved from reference TRBV7-9 and TRBJ2-5, is DTGVSQNPRHKITKRGQNVTFRCDPISEHNRLYWYRQTLGQGPEFLTYFQNEAQLEKSRLLSDRFSAERPKGSFSTLEIQRTEQGDSAMYLCASSLGTPGTQYFGPGTRLLVL.